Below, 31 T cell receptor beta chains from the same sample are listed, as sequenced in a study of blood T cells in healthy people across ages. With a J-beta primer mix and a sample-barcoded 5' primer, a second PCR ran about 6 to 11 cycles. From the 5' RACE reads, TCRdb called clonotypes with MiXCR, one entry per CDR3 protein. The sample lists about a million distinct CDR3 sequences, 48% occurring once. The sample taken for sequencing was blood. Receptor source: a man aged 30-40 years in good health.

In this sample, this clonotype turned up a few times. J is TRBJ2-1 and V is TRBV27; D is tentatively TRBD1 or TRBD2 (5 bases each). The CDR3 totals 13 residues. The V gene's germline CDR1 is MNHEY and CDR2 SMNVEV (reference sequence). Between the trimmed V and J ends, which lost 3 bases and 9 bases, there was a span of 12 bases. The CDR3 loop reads CASSFWGFGEQFF. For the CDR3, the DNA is TGTGCCAGCAGTTTCTGGGGGTTCGGTGAGCAGTTCTTC.

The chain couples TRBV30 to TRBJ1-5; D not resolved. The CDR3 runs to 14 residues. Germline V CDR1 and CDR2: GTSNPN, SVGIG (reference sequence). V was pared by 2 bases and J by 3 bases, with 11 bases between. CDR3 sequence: CAWSTEANNQPQHF. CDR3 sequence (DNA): TGTGCCTGGAGTACCGAGGCTAACAATCAGCCCCAGCATTTT.

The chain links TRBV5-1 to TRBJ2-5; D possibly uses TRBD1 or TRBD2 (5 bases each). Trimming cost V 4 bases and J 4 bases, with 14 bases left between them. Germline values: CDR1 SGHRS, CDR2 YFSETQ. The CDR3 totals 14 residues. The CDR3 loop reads CASSVLGTGETQYF. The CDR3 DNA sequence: TGCGCCAGCAGCGTGCTCGGGACCGGAGAGACCCAGTACTTC.

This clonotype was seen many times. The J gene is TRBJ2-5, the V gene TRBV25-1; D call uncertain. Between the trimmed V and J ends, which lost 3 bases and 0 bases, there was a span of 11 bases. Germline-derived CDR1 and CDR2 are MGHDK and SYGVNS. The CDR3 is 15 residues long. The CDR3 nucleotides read TGTGCCAGCAGTGAGTCACTTCTGTACCAAGAGACCCAGTACTTC. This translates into CASSESLLYQETQYF.

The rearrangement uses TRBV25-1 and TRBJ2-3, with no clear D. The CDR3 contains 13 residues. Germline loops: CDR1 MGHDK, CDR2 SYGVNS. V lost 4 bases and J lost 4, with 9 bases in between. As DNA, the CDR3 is TGTGCCAGCAGTGGGGGTTGGGCAGATACGCAGTATTTT. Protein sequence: CASSGGWADTQYF.

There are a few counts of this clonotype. CDR3 residues: CASSLVAAGNEQFF. The CDR3, as DNA: TGTGCCAGCAGCTTAGTGGCCGCCGGCAATGAGCAGTTCTTC. This chain uses TRBV7-2 with TRBJ2-1; D remains ambiguous. Trimming left V 1 base short and J 6 bases short, with 10 bases between. CDR1 is SGHTA, CDR2 FQGNSA, per germline. CDR3 length: 14 amino acids.

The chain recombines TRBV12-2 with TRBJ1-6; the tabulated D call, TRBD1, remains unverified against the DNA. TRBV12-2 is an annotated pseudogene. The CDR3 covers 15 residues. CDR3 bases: TGTGCAAGTCGCGCACAGGGTGGTGATAAGTCACCCCTCCACTTT. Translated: CASRAQGGDKSPLHF.

The CDR3 DNA follows: TGCGCCAGCAGCCAAGAAGGTTGGACTAGCGGGGGGGCCCCCTACAATGAGCAGTTCTTC. Its translation: CASSQEGWTSGGAPYNEQFF. This chain links TRBV4-1 with TRBJ2-1; 15 bases agree with TRBD2. Trimming removed 0 bases from V and 2 bases from J; junction bases left unmatched: 8. Per germline, CDR1 MGHRA and CDR2 YSYEKL. The CDR3 covers 20 residues.

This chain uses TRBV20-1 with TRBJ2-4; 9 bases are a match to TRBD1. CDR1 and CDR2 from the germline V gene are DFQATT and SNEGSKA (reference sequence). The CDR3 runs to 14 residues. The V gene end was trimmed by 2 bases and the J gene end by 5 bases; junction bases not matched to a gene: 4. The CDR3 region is CSARPGQGENIQYF. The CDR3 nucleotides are TGCAGTGCTAGACCGGGACAGGGTGAAAACATTCAGTACTTC.

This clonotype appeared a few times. CDR3 nucleotides: TGCAGTGCTAGAGATGACAGATATGCAACTAATGAAAAACTGTTTTTT. Its translation is CSARDDRYATNEKLFF. V and J are TRBV20-1 and TRBJ1-4, with TRBD1 as a possible D gene (5 bases). The length of the CDR3 is 16 residues. Trimming removed 0 bases at V and 0 bases at J, with 11 bases between. The germline gives CDR1 DFQATT, CDR2 SNEGSKA (reference sequence).

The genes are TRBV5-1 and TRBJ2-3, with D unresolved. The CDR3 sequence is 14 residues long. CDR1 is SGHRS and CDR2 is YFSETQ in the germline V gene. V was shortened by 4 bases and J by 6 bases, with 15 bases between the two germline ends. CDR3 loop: CASSPGQVRDTQYF. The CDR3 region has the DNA TGCGCCAGCAGCCCCGGGCAGGTCCGGGATACGCAGTATTTT.

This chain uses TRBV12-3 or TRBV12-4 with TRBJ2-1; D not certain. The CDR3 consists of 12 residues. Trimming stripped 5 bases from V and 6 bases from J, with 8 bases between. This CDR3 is CASSRKFNEQFF. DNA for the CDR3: TGTGCCAGCAGTCGGAAGTTCAATGAGCAGTTCTTC.

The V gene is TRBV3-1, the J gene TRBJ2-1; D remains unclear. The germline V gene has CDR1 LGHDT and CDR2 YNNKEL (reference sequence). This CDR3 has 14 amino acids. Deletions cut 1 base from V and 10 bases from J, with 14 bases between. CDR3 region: CASSQVSPIREQFF. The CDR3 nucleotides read TGTGCCAGCAGCCAAGTAAGTCCTATACGCGAGCAGTTCTTC.

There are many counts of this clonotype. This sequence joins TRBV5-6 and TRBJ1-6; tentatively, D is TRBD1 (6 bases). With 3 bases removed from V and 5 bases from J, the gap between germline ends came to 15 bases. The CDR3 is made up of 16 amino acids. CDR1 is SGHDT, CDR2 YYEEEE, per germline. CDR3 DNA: TGTGCCAGCAGCTGGACAGCTCGCAGCAATAATTCACCCCTCCACTTT. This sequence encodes CASSWTARSNNSPLHF.

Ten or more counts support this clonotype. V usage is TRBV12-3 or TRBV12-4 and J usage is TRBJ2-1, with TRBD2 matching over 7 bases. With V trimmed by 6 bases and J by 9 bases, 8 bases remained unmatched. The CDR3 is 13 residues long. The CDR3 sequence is CASSGLGLSEQFF. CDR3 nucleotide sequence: TGTGCCAGCAGCGGACTAGGTTTAAGTGAGCAGTTCTTC.

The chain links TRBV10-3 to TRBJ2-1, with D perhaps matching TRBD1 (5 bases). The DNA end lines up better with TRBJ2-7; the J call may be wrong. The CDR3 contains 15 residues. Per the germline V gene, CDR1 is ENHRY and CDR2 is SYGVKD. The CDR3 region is CAIRDTGSSYNEQYF. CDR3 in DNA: TGTGCCATCAGGGACACAGGAAGCTCCTACAATGAGCAGTACTTC.

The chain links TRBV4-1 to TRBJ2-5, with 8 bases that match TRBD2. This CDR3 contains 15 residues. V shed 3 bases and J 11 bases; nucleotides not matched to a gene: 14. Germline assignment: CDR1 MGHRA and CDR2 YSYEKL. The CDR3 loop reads CASSHRAGAGNEQYF. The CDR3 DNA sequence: TGCGCCAGCAGCCACAGAGCGGGGGCAGGGAATGAGCAGTACTTC.

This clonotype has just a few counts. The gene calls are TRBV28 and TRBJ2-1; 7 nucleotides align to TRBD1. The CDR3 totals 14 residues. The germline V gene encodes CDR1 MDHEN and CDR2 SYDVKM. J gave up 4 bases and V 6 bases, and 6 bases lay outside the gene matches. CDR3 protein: CASRTGTDYNEQFF. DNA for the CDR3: TGTGCCAGCAGGACCGGGACAGATTACAATGAGCAGTTCTTC. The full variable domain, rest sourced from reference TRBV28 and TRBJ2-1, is DVKVTQSSRYLVKRTGEKVFLECVQDMDHENMFWYRQDPGLGLRLIYFSYDVKMKEKGDIPEGYSVSREKKERFSLILESASTNQTSMYLCASRTGTDYNEQFFGPGTRLTVL.

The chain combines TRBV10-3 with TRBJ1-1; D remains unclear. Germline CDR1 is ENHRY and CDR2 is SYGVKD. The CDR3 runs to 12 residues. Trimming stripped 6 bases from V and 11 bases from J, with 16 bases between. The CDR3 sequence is CAISPEGAGAFF. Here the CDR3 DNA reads TGTGCCATCAGCCCCGAGGGAGCTGGGGCTTTCTTT.

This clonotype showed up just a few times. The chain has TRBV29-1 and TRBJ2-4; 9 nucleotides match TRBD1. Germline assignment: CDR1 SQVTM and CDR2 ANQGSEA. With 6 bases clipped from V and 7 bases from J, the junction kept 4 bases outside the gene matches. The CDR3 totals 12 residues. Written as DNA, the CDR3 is TGCAGCGTGGGGACAGGGCGGAACATTCAGTACTTC. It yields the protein CSVGTGRNIQYF.

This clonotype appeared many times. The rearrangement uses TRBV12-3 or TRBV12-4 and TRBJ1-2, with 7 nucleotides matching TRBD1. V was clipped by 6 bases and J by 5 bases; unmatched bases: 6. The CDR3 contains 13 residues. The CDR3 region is CASSTSGGYGYTF. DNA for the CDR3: TGTGCCAGCAGCACCTCAGGGGGGTATGGCTACACCTTC.

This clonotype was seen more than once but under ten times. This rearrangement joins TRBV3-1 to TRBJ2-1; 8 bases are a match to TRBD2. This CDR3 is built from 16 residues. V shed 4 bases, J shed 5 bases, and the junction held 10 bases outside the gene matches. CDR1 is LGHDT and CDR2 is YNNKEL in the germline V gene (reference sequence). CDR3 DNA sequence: TGTGCCAGCAGCCCAGCCGGGACTAGAGGAGACAATGAGCAGTTCTTC. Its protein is CASSPAGTRGDNEQFF.

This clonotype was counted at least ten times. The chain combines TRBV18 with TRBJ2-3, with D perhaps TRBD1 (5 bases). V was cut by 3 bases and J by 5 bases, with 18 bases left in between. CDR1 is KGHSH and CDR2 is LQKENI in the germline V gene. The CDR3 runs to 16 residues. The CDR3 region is CASSPPLGRVGDTQYF. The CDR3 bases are TGTGCCAGCTCACCCCCCTTAGGCAGGGTAGGAGATACGCAGTATTTT.

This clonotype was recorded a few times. DNA for the CDR3: TGTGCCAGCAGTATAGTCCTTAATGAAAAACTGTTTTTT. It yields the protein CASSIVLNEKLFF. V gene TRBV12-3 or TRBV12-4 combines with J gene TRBJ1-4; the D is unclear. This CDR3 is 13 amino acids long. Trimming took 5 bases from V and 4 from J, leaving 8 bases between them.

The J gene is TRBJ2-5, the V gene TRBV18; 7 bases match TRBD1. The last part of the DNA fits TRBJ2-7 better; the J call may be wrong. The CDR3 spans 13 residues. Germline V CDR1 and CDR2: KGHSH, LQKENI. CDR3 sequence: CASSPRQGDEQYF. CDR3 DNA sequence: TGTGCCAGCTCACCACGACAGGGTGACGAGCAGTACTTC.

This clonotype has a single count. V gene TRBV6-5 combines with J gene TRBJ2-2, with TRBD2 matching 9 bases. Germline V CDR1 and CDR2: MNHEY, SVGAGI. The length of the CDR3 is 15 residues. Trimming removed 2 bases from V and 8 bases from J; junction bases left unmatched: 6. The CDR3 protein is CASSYTGLAKGELFF. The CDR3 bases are TGTGCCAGCAGTTACACCGGACTAGCGAAAGGGGAGCTGTTTTTT.

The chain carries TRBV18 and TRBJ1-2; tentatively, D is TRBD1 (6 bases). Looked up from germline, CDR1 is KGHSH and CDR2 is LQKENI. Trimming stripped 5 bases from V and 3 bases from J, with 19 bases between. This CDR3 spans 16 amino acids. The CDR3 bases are TGTGCCAGCTCAAGGACAGAAACCCTTATCGACTATGGCTACACCTTC. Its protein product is CASSRTETLIDYGYTF.

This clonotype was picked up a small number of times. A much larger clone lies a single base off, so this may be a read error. CDR3 in amino acids: CATNPGGPGDEQYF. The DNA of the CDR3 is TGTGCCACCAACCCAGGGGGCCCCGGGGATGAGCAGTACTTC. The gene calls are TRBV15 and TRBJ2-7; TRBD1 matches at 8 bases. Per germline, CDR1 LNHNV and CDR2 YYDKDF (reference sequence). V gave up 7 bases and J gave up 7 bases; unmatched junction bases: 12. This CDR3 spans 14 amino acids. The variable domain in full, completed from reference TRBV15 and TRBJ2-7, reads DAMVIQNPRYQVTQFGKPVTLSCSQTLNHNVMYWYQQKSSQAPKLLFHYYDKDFNNEADTPDNFQSRRPNTSFCFLDIRSPGLGDTAMYLCATNPGGPGDEQYFGPGTRLTVT.

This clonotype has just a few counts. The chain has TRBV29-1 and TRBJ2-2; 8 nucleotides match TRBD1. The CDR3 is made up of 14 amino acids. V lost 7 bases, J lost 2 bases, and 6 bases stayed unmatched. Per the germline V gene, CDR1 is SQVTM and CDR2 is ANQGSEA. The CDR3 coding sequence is TGCAGCGCTGAGACAGGGGCAAACACCGGGGAGCTGTTTTTT. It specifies CSAETGANTGELFF.

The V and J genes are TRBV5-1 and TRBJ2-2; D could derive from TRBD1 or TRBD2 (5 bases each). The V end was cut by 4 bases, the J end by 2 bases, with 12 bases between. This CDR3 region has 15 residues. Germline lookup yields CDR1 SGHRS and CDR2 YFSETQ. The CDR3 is CASSLRDVNTGELFF. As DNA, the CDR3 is TGCGCCAGCAGCCTGAGGGACGTCAACACCGGGGAGCTGTTTTTT.

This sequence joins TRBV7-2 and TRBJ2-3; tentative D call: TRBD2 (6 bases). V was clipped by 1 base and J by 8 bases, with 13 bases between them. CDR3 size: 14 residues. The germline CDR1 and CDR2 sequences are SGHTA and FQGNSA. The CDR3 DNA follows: TGTGCCAGCAGCTTAGAATCCGGGAGAGGTACGCAGTATTTT. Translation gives CASSLESGRGTQYF.